This TCR beta chain comes out of a study of cytomegalovirus exposure and HLA in healthy donors. Per the germline V gene, CDR1 is SQVTM and CDR2 is ANQGSEA. V was trimmed by 5 bases and J by 0 bases, leaving 7 bases between them. The CDR3 is 12 amino acids. Vbeta (60) and Jbeta (13) primers were used in the PCR. Assay: immunoSEQ multiplex PCR; the TCRdb copy retains only in-frame clones and omits some. The data show some 140,000 clones, with 70% to 85% seen just once and 6.5% to 7% held by the top ten. The rearrangement joins TRBV29-1 to TRBJ1-2; weak D call: TRBD1 (5 bases). Source material: PBMCs. The clonotype originates from a man in his forties in good health and CMV-seropositive. This chain's CDR3 is CSVQQANYGYTF. DNA of the CDR3: TGCAGCGTTCAACAGGCTAACTATGGCTACACCTTC.